The 28 T cell receptor beta chains below come from one sample, sequenced in a study of T-cell reconstitution after alpha-beta-depleted transplantation in children. Unique molecular identifiers were built into the TCRbeta library. TCRdb reprocessed the PCR reads with MiXCR, giving one entry per CDR3 protein. Altogether about 980,000 distinct CDR3 sequences are present, around 30% being singletons, with the ten largest covering roughly 31%. This specimen was PBMCs, mostly from graft donor cells, taken 360 days after TCRalphabeta/CD19-depleted stem cell transplant. These receptors were collected from a boy in the first two years of life who had a stem cell transplant for SCID, so the T cells may come from the graft donor.

This clonotype was counted at least ten times. The J gene is TRBJ2-7, the V gene TRBV27; the D gene is possibly TRBD1 (5 bases). This CDR3 comprises 15 residues. V shed 2 bases and J shed 3 bases, with 14 bases lying between them. From germline, CDR1 is MNHEY and CDR2 SMNVEV (reference sequence). CDR3 amino acids: CASSLKGLGHYEQYF. CDR3 DNA: TGTGCCAGCAGTTTAAAGGGCCTGGGGCACTACGAGCAGTACTTC.

This clonotype was detected ten times or more. J is TRBJ2-7 and V is TRBV7-2; 8 bases fit TRBD1. This CDR3 is 16 amino acids long. V dropped 3 bases and J dropped 0; count of bases not matched to a gene: 7. Per germline, CDR1 SGHTA and CDR2 FQGNSA. The CDR3 reads CASSFPSGTGSYEQYF. CDR3 in DNA: TGTGCCAGCAGCTTCCCATCCGGGACAGGCTCCTACGAGCAGTACTTC.

This clonotype was picked up many times. The chain links TRBV4-1 to TRBJ2-5, with 8 nucleotides matching TRBD1. This CDR3 is built from 15 residues. CDR1 MGHRA and CDR2 YSYEKL come from the germline V gene. Unmatched junction bases numbered 10, after V lost 5 bases and J lost 5 bases. The chain's CDR3 is CASSMTGVGVETQYF. The CDR3 DNA reads TGCGCCAGCAGCATGACAGGGGTAGGGGTGGAGACCCAGTACTTC.

In DNA, the CDR3 is TGTGCCAGCAGCTTAGTAAACAGCGGTGGCTACACCTTC. Protein: CASSLVNSGGYTF. The chain links TRBV11-2 to TRBJ1-2; D not resolved. The CDR3 sequence is 13 residues long. Germline lookup yields CDR1 SGHAT and CDR2 FQNNGV. V lost 1 base and J lost 7, with 10 bases in between.

This clonotype was counted only a few times. This sequence joins TRBV11-2 and TRBJ2-1, with a possible D match to TRBD1 (6 bases). The germline CDR1 and CDR2 sequences are SGHAT and FQNNGV. This CDR3 has 15 amino acids. Trimming took 6 bases from V and 6 from J, leaving 18 bases between them. CDR3: CASSRPGTRSNEQFF. DNA of the CDR3: TGTGCCAGCAGTAGACCGGGGACAAGGTCCAATGAGCAGTTCTTC.

This clonotype showed up just a few times. This chain links TRBV11-2 with TRBJ2-1; 10 nucleotides line up with TRBD1. The length of the CDR3 is 14 residues. Unmatched junction bases numbered 7, after V lost 2 bases and J lost 12 bases. Germline V lookup: CDR1 SGHAT, CDR2 FQNNGV. The CDR3 reads CASSLIMGQGSQFF. The DNA for the CDR3 is TGTGCCAGCAGCTTAATCATGGGACAGGGGTCGCAGTTCTTC.

The chain combines TRBV5-1 with TRBJ2-3, with 11 bases lining up with TRBD2. Germline values: CDR1 SGHRS, CDR2 YFSETQ. The V and J ends lost 0 bases and 5 bases, in that order; junction bases with no gene match: 8. The CDR3 totals 17 residues. DNA for the CDR3: TGCGCCAGCAGCTTGGCGGCTAGCGGGGGGCCCGGAGATACGCAGTATTTT. Residues: CASSLAASGGPGDTQYF.

Only a few counts were recorded for this clonotype. This chain joins TRBV11-2 and TRBJ2-1, with D hard to call. Germline CDR1 and CDR2: SGHAT and FQNNGV. The CDR3 is made up of 12 amino acids. V gave up 2 bases and J gave up 12 bases, with 11 bases separating them. CDR3 DNA sequence: TGTGCCAGCAGCTTAAAGAGCCATGGGCAGTTCTTC. This translates into CASSLKSHGQFF.

This clonotype has only a few counts. The rearrangement uses TRBV20-1 and TRBJ2-1; D possibly matches TRBD1 or TRBD2 (5 bases each). V was pared by 6 bases and J by 8 bases, with 11 bases between. Germline lookup yields CDR1 DFQATT and CDR2 SNEGSKA (reference sequence). The CDR3 contains 11 residues. CDR3 nucleotides: TGCAGTGCAAAATCGGGGCATGAGCAGTTCTTC. Translation gives CSAKSGHEQFF.

The rearrangement joins TRBV14 to TRBJ2-7; D possibly corresponds to TRBD1 (6 bases). Looked up from germline, CDR1 is SGHDN and CDR2 is FVKESK. V shed 1 base and J shed 5 bases, with 9 bases lying between them. The CDR3 length is 13 residues. Here the CDR3 reads CASSQGGQNEQYF. CDR3 nucleotides: TGTGCCAGCAGCCAAGGCGGACAGAACGAGCAGTACTTC.

This clonotype was found a few times. The V gene is TRBV5-1, the J gene TRBJ2-1; D is undetermined. V was shortened by 4 bases and J by 8 bases, with 13 bases between the two germline ends. Germline-derived CDR1 and CDR2 are SGHRS and YFSETQ. The CDR3 runs 13 residues. CDR3 region: CASSPRWVDEQFF. The CDR3 bases are TGCGCCAGCAGCCCTCGATGGGTAGATGAGCAGTTCTTC.

This clonotype was counted between two and nine times. The J gene is TRBJ2-7, the V gene TRBV28; the D gene is possibly TRBD1 (6 bases). Between the trimmed V and J ends, which lost 8 bases and 5 bases, there was a span of 22 bases. The CDR3 spans 15 residues. Germline CDR1 is MDHEN and CDR2 is SYDVKM. DNA of the CDR3: TGTGCCAGCTCGGGTGCCGAGCAGGGGCGCAACGAGCAGTACTTC. This sequence encodes CASSGAEQGRNEQYF.

The chain carries TRBV15 and TRBJ1-2, with a weak D call TRBD1 (6 bases). The V and J ends lost 2 bases and 0 bases respectively, with 16 bases between them. Germline V gene lookup returns CDR1 LNHNV and CDR2 YYDKDF (reference sequence). This CDR3 has 17 amino acids. The CDR3 nucleotides read TGTGCCACCAGCAGAAAAGGGGGACCCTTCTCTAACTATGGCTACACCTTC. It translates to CATSRKGGPFSNYGYTF.

J is TRBJ2-3 and V is TRBV11-2; 7 bases line up with TRBD2. The CDR3 has 15 residues. The germline CDR1 and CDR2 sequences are SGHAT and FQNNGV. With V trimmed by 1 base and J by 6 bases, 7 bases remained unmatched. The CDR3 DNA follows: TGTGCCAGCAGCTTAGTCCCCGTCGGGGGGGATACGCAGTATTTT. The encoded protein is CASSLVPVGGDTQYF.

This chain uses TRBV6-2 or TRBV6-3 with TRBJ2-2, with 7 bases that match TRBD1. The germline V gene has CDR1 MNHEY and CDR2 SVGEGT. The V segment lost 6 bases and the J segment 2 bases; nucleotides outside the gene matches: 6. The CDR3 runs to 15 residues. CDR3 in amino acids: CASRHGTVNTGELFF. The CDR3, as DNA: TGTGCCAGCAGGCATGGGACAGTTAACACCGGGGAGCTGTTTTTT.

The chain combines TRBV7-7 with TRBJ1-3; 10 bases agree with TRBD1. The CDR3 sequence is 18 residues long. Germline V gives CDR1 SSHAT, CDR2 FNYEAQ (reference sequence). Unmatched junction bases numbered 10, after V lost 5 bases and J lost 0 bases. The CDR3 here is CASSLDRGYYYSGNTIYF. Written as DNA, the CDR3 is TGTGCCAGCAGCCTGGACAGGGGGTACTATTACTCTGGAAACACCATATATTTT.

The rearrangement joins TRBV20-1 to TRBJ2-3, with 8 bases identical to TRBD2. The CDR3 runs 14 residues. Germline CDR1 and CDR2: DFQATT and SNEGSKA (reference sequence). CDR3: CSHGRGAGTDTQYF. The CDR3 DNA is TGCAGCCATGGGCGGGGGGCCGGGACAGATACGCAGTATTTT.

The CDR3 loop is CSARGGGGHNSPLHF. Written as DNA, the CDR3 is TGCAGTGCTAGAGGGGGCGGAGGGCATAATTCACCCCTCCACTTT. V usage is TRBV20-1 and J usage is TRBJ1-6; D is possibly TRBD1 (5 bases). The V end lost 1 base, the J end lost 5 bases, and 12 bases lay between the germline ends. The CDR3 loop spans 15 amino acids. Germline CDR1 is DFQATT and CDR2 is SNEGSKA (reference sequence).

This chain uses TRBV7-9 with TRBJ2-3; 9 bases agree with TRBD2. The CDR3 covers 16 residues. Germline CDR1 is SEHNR and CDR2 is FQNEAQ (reference sequence). J was trimmed by 2 bases and V by 1 base; bases with no gene match: 4. The CDR3 DNA reads as TGTGCCAGCAGCTTAGTCGGGACTAGCCACACAGATACGCAGTATTTT. Encoded protein: CASSLVGTSHTDTQYF.

V and J are TRBV6-5 and TRBJ2-7; 7 bases are shared with TRBD1. V shed 2 bases, J shed 2 bases, and the junction held 3 bases outside the gene matches. This CDR3 region has 14 residues. Germline assignment: CDR1 MNHEY and CDR2 SVGAGI. CDR3 DNA: TGTGCCAGCAGTTACAGGGACAGACCCTACGAGCAGTACTTC. This translates into CASSYRDRPYEQYF.

This rearrangement joins TRBV30 to TRBJ2-7; 11 bases are a match to TRBD1. Trimming removed 4 bases from V and 4 bases from J; junction bases left unmatched: 15. CDR3 length: 17 amino acids. CDR1 and CDR2 (germline): GTSNPN, SVGIG (reference sequence). This CDR3 is CAWKAQRPGTGGYEQYF. The CDR3 nucleotides read TGTGCCTGGAAGGCGCAACGGCCCGGGACAGGGGGGTACGAGCAGTACTTC.

Many counts were recorded for this clonotype. This chain connects TRBV5-5 to TRBJ2-7; D is tentatively TRBD1 or TRBD2 (5 bases each). The CDR3 covers 15 residues. Germline values: CDR1 SGHKS, CDR2 YYEKEE (reference sequence). Trimming removed 2 bases from V and 3 bases from J, with 15 bases in between. For the CDR3, the DNA is TGTGCCAGCAGCTTAGACCCGGGACGGATCTACGAGCAGTACTTC. Translated, it gives CASSLDPGRIYEQYF.

This chain links TRBV10-3 with TRBJ2-1; 15 bases line up with TRBD2. The CDR3 is 16 amino acids. The ends lost 2 bases at V and 7 bases at J; junction bases unmatched: 3. The germline V gene encodes CDR1 ENHRY and CDR2 SYGVKD. CDR3 sequence reads: CAISERTSGGANEQFF. The CDR3 nucleotides read TGTGCCATCAGTGAGAGGACTAGCGGGGGGGCGAATGAGCAGTTCTTC.

This clonotype was counted a few times. This sequence joins TRBV6-1 and TRBJ1-1; D not certain. CDR1 MNHNS and CDR2 SASEGT come from the germline V gene. This CDR3 is built from 14 residues. Trimming left V 6 bases short and J 1 base short, with 12 bases between. The DNA for the CDR3 is TGTGCCAGCAGCTCCCACCTAAAGAACACTGAAGCTTTCTTT. As protein: CASSSHLKNTEAFF.

The rearrangement links TRBV5-1 to TRBJ2-5; D is possibly TRBD1 or TRBD2 (6 bases each). V lost 6 bases, J lost 4 bases, and 16 bases lay in between. The CDR3 loop spans 14 amino acids. Germline CDR1 and CDR2: SGHRS and YFSETQ. CDR3 loop: CASTHDGGSETQYF. The CDR3 nucleotides read TGCGCCAGCACACATGACGGGGGCTCAGAGACCCAGTACTTC.

This chain links TRBV5-1 with TRBJ1-1; D not certain. The V end was cut by 0 bases, the J end by 0 bases, with 9 bases between. The CDR3 extends over 15 amino acids. The germline CDR1 and CDR2 sequences are SGHRS and YFSETQ. CDR3 nucleotide sequence: TGCGCCAGCAGCTTGGGCGGCAATATGAACACTGAAGCTTTCTTT. Protein product: CASSLGGNMNTEAFF.

In its sample, this clonotype was seen once. This chain links TRBV12-3 or TRBV12-4 with TRBJ2-2; 8 bases map to TRBD2. The J segment lost 6 bases and the V segment lost 6 bases, leaving 12 bases of the junction unmatched. The CDR3 is made up of 16 amino acids. The CDR3 coding sequence is TGTGCCAGCAGATCCGGGACTAGAGCTTTCGCCGGGGAGCTGTTTTTT. Encoded protein: CASRSGTRAFAGELFF.

This clonotype showed up just a few times. The chain carries TRBV27 and TRBJ1-6; D remains unclear. The CDR3 has 15 amino acids. Trimming removed 1 base from V and 8 bases from J, with 12 bases in between. Germline CDR1 and CDR2: MNHEY and SMNVEV (reference sequence). The DNA of the CDR3 is TGTGCCAGCAGTTTATGGTCGGTCCCAGATTCACCCCTCCACTTT. Residues: CASSLWSVPDSPLHF.